This T cell receptor beta chain was observed in a study of shared clonotypes between healthy human individuals. Profiling relied on immunoSEQ multiplex PCR, and the TCRdb table lists in-frame clones only, not all of them. The data show approximately 530,000 clones, approximately 95% seen once. The CDR3 has 15 amino acids. The J segment lost 3 bases and the V segment lost 1 base, leaving 4 bases of the junction unmatched. Germline CDR1 SSHAT, CDR2 FNYEAQ (reference sequence). The chain couples TRBV7-7 to TRBJ2-7; the match to TRBD2 covers 9 bases. Source material: naive CD4+ T cells sorted from blood. Sample subset: CD45RA+ positively selected. This TCR derives from a woman aged 25 to 39 in good health. The CDR3 DNA follows: TGTGCCAGCAGCTTAGGTCTAGCGGGAAGCTACGAGCAGTACTTC. The encoded protein is CASSLGLAGSYEQYF.